This T cell receptor beta chain was identified in a study of blood T cell repertoires in COVID-19. The overall study: The study drew acute and convalescent COVID-19 samples from the United States, Italy and Spain. From T cells, B-cell-depleted T cells, or PBMCs came the material, which was cDNA or gDNA.

The protocol was immunoSEQ multiplex PCR, while the TCRdb copy is restricted to in-frame clones and leaves out a portion. The data hold 85,000 to 100,000 clones, with 70% to 85% observed a single time. CDR1 and CDR2 (germline): SGHTA, FQGNSA. The germline V and J ends were trimmed by 3 bases and 13 bases, with 10 bases remaining between them. The CDR3 is 12 amino acids. Material: peripheral blood. The rearrangement uses TRBV7-2 and TRBJ1-6; D may be TRBD1 (6 bases). The origin of this receptor is a human donor in a cohort sampled during active COVID-19. CDR3 bases: TGTGCCAGCAGCTTGACACAGGGCCCCCTCCACTTT. Residues: CASSLTQGPLHF.